This T cell receptor beta chain was sequenced in a study of molecular identifiers for immune sequencing clone quantification. Study information: Five portions were made in replicates from RNA of approximately 22,000 or 94,000 naive CD8 cells, and four underwent sequencing.

TCRdb itself ran the PCR reads through MiXCR, one entry per CDR3 protein. The sample holds a few hundred thousand distinct CDR3 sequences, roughly a fifth seen once. Looked up from germline, CDR1 is MNHEY and CDR2 is SMNVEV (reference sequence). V lost 0 bases and J lost 3, with 9 bases in between. This CDR3 comprises 15 residues. Sorting isolated naive CD8 T cells as CD8+CD4-CCR7+CD45RA+ events. The genes are TRBV27 and TRBJ2-4, with a weak D call TRBD1 (5 bases). The sample comprised naive CD8+ T cells from blood, with Jurkat cell RNA spiked in. This sample's subset: FACS-sorted CD8+CD4-CCR7+CD45RA+ naive T cells. The origin of this receptor is a human donor in good health. Some libraries in this study had Jurkat cell RNA spiked in. CDR3 DNA: TGTGCCAGCAGTTTATCGACAGATGGCAAAAACATTCAGTACTTC. Translated: CASSLSTDGKNIQYF.